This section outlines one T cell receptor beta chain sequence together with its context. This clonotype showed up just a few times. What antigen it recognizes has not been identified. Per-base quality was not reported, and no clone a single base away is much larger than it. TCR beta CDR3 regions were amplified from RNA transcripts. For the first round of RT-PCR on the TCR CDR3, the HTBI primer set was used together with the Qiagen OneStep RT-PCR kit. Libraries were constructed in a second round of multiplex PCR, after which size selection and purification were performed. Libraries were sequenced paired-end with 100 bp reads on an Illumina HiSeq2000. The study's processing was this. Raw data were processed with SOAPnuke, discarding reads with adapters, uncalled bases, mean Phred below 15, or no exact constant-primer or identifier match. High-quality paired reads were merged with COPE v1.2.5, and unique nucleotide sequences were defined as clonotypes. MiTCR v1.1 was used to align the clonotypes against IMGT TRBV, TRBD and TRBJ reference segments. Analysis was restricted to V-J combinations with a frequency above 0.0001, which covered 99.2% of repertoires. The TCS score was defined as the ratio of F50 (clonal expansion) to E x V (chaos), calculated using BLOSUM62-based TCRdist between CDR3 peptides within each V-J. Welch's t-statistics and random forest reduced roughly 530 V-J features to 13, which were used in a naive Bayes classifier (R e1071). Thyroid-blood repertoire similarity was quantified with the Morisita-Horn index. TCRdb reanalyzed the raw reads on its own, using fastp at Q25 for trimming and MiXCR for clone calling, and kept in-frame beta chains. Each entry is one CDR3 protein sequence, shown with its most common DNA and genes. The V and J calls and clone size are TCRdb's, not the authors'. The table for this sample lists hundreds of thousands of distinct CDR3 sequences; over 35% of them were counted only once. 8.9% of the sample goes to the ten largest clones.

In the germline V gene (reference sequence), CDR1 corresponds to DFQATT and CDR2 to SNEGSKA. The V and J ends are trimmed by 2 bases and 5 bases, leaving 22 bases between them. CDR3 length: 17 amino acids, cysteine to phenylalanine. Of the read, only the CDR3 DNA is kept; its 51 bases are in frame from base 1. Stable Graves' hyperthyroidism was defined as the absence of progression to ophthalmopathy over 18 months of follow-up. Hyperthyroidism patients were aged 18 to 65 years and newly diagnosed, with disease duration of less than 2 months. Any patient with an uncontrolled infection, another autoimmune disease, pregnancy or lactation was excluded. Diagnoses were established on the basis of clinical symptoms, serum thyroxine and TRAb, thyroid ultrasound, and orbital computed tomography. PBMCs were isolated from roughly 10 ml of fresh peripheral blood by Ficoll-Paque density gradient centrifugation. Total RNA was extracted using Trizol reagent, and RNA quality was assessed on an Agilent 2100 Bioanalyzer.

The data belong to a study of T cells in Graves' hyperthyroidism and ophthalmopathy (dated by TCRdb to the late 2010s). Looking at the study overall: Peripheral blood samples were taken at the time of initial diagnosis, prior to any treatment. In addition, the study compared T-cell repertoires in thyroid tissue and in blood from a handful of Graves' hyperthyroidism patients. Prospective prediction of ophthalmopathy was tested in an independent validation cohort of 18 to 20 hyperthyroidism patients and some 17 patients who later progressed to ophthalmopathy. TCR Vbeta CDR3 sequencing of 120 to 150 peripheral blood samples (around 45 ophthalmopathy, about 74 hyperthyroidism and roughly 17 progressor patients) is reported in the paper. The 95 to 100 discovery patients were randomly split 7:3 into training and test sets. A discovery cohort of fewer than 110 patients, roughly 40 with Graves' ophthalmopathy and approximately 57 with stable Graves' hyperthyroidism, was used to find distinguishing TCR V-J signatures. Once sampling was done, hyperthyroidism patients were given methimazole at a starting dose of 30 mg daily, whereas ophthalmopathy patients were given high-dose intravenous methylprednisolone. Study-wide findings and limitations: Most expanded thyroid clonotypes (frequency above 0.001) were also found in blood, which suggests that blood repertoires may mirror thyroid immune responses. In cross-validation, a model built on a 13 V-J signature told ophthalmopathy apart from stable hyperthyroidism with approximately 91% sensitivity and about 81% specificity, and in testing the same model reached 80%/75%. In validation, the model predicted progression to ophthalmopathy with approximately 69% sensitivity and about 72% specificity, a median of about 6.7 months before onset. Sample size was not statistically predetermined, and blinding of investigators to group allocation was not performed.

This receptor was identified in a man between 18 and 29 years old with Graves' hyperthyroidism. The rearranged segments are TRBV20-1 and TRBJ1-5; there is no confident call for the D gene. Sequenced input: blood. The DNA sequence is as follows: TGCAGTGCTAGAATGGACTCCCCCCCGAGGTGGTATCAGCCCCAGCATTTT. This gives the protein CSARMDSPPRWYQPQHF.